The rows below give T cell receptor beta chains drawn from one sample of a study of cytomegalovirus exposure and HLA in healthy donors. Profiling relied on immunoSEQ multiplex PCR, and the TCRdb table lists in-frame clones only, not all of them. In all, the sample yields under 200,000 clones. The sample was PBMCs. These receptors all stem from a woman between 18 and 30 years old in good health and CMV-seropositive. Both conserved end residues are trimmed from each CDR3. The order of the fields is J gene, V gene, CDR3 protein.

TRBJ2-1 | TRBV7-9 | ASSLGQGLYNEQF
TRBJ1-3 | TRBV6-5 | ASSYGRGRGNTIY
TRBJ1-5 | TRBV2 | ASSEESNQPQH
TRBJ1-1 | TRBV11-3 | ASSLWPGIDQNTEAF
TRBJ1-1 | TRBV5-5 | ASSIPDSGDTEAF
TRBJ1-2 | TRBV7-7 | ASSFRDSCFYGYT
TRBJ2-5 | TRBV29-1 | SVAGGQETQY
TRBJ1-1 | TRBV19 | ASRPQAGSTEAF
TRBJ2-1 | TRBV4-3 | ASSLGGLAGGNEQF
TRBJ2-1 | TRBV6-5 | ASRPTSGGGNEQF
TRBJ2-7 | TRBV7-9 | ASSLAGGGWVQY
TRBJ2-7 | TRBV5-1 | ASSLGQVGSYEQY
TRBJ2-7 | TRBV5-1 | ASSFGLAGGNEQY
TRBJ1-4 | TRBV6-1 | ATGEMTGGSEKLF
TRBJ2-7 | TRBV4-3 | ASSQDLGGGLSYEQY
TRBJ1-1 | TRBV11-2 | ASSREVNTEAF
TRBJ2-3 | TRBV10-3 | AIGLAGGTDTQY
TRBJ1-4 | TRBV10-2 | ASSEWGDEKLF
TRBJ1-1 | TRBV4-3 | ASSQNQGRGNTEAF
TRBJ1-2 | TRBV15 | ATSRVGQGENGYT
TRBJ2-1 | TRBV7-9 | ASSLVLESSYNEQF
TRBJ2-7 | TRBV10-3 | AISESRGGAPYEQY
TRBJ1-6 | TRBV7-3 | ASGRENNSPLH
TRBJ1-1 | TRBV29-1 | SVGRTGGNTEAF
TRBJ2-2 | TRBV11-2 | ASSLARTGNAGELF
TRBJ1-3 | TRBV11-2 | ASSLRDSGNTIY
TRBJ2-3 | TRBV11-3 | ASSSPGGTQY
TRBJ1-2 | TRBV19 | ASSTLLDRGEDGYT
TRBJ2-2 | TRBV5-1 | ASSPGGENTGELF
TRBJ2-5 | TRBV5-4 | ASSSSDRGQGETQY
TRBJ1-1 | TRBV9 | ASSLRDTEAF
TRBJ2-5 | TRBV7-9 | ASSLTGEQY
TRBJ2-7 | TRBV7-2 | ASSLDTSYEQY
TRBJ1-5 | TRBV2 | ASSEAYSNQPQH
TRBJ2-3 | TRBV9 | ASSVGVGRATVTQY
TRBJ2-3 | TRBV15 | ATSRDDWFRTDTQY
TRBJ2-3 | TRBV7-2 | ASSGLAGGPRTDTQY
TRBJ1-5 | TRBV2 | ASRGQPGGNQPQH
TRBJ2-5 | TRBV6-1 | ASSISTSGAETQY
TRBJ1-2 | TRBV18 | ASSASRQANYGYT
TRBJ1-1 | TRBV11-2 | ASSLGRLEANTEAF
TRBJ1-2 | TRBV5-4 | ASSPAFELQGAHGYT
TRBJ2-3 | TRBV6-6 | ASSYGGAGTDTQY